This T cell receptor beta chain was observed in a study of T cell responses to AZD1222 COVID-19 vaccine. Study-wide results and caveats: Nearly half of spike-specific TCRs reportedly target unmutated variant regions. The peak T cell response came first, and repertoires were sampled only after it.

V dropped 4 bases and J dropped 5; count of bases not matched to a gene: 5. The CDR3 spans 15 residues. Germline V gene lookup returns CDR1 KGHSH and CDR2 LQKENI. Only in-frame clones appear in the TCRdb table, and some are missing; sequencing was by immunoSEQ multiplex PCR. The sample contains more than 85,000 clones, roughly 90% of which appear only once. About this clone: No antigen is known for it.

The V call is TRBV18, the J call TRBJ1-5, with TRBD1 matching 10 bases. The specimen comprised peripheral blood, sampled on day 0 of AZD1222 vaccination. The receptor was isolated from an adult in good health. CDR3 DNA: TGTGCCAGCTCACATTCCGGGACAGGGGATCAGCCCCAGCATTTT. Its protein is CASSHSGTGDQPQHF.